The 24 T cell receptor beta chains in this list originate from one sample, sequenced in a study of T cells in localized non-small cell lung cancer. The assay was immunoSEQ multiplex PCR, and TCRdb's table has in-frame clones only and misses some. This table has around 1,300 clones, about 31% appearing once. The sample was lung tumor tissue, taken before any cancer treatment. Every receptor here comes from a male donor aged 60 or over with stage II squamous cell lung carcinoma.

The gene calls are TRBV19 and TRBJ1-1; 8 bases agree with TRBD1. V lost 4 bases to trimming and J lost 4 bases; unmatched junction nucleotides: 5. The CDR3 consists of 14 residues. Germline V gene lookup returns CDR1 LNHDA and CDR2 SQIVND (reference sequence). DNA of the CDR3: TGTGCCAGTAGTAGGGGACAGGTGGGCACTGAAGCTTTCTTT. Protein: CASSRGQVGTEAFF.

This clone was counted between two and nine times. The chain links TRBV19 to TRBJ2-2; D is undetermined. The V end lost 5 bases, the J end lost 6 bases, and 13 bases lay between the germline ends. Germline CDR1 and CDR2: LNHDA and SQIVND (reference sequence). The CDR3 contains 14 residues. The CDR3 DNA reads as TGTGCCAGTAGTCCAGGCCGGGCTGCCGGGGAGCTGTTTTTT. Protein: CASSPGRAAGELFF. Full variable domain (missing parts from reference TRBV19 and TRBJ2-2): DGGITQSPKYLFRKEGQNVTLSCEQNLNHDAMYWYRQDPGQGLRLIYYSQIVNDFQKGDIAEGYSVSREKKESFPLTVTSAQKNPTAFYLCASSPGRAAGELFFGEGSRLTVL.

This rearrangement joins TRBV11-3 to TRBJ1-2, with 8 bases matching TRBD1. Germline trimming cut 5 bases from V and 7 bases from J; bases unmatched to any gene: 9. Germline assignment: CDR1 SGHNT and CDR2 YENEEA. The CDR3 sequence is 14 residues long. CDR3 amino acids: CASSRDRRFGGYTF. CDR3 coding DNA: TGTGCCAGCAGCCGGGACAGGCGGTTCGGTGGCTACACCTTC.

The chain couples TRBV28 to TRBJ2-7; D not resolved. There are 13 residues in the CDR3. Germline V gives CDR1 MDHEN, CDR2 SYDVKM. The ends were cut back, 6 bases at V and 4 bases at J, with 13 bases in the middle. The CDR3, as DNA: TGTGCCAGCAGCCTCAACTCTTTTTACGAGCAGTACTTC. Its translation is CASSLNSFYEQYF.

This clone has more than one count but fewer than ten. The genes are TRBV15 and TRBJ2-5; perhaps D is TRBD1 or TRBD2 (5 bases each). Germline values: CDR1 LNHNV, CDR2 YYDKDF (reference sequence). The CDR3 totals 15 residues. Trimming removed 1 base at V and 9 bases at J, with 18 bases between. This chain's CDR3 is CATSRGGARLEAQYF. CDR3 DNA: TGTGCCACCAGCAGAGGAGGGGCACGGCTTGAGGCCCAGTACTTC.

The V gene is TRBV19, the J gene TRBJ1-1; unclear D gene. Trimming took off 3 bases at V and 0 bases at J, with 11 bases between the two ends. This CDR3 contains 15 residues. From germline, CDR1 is LNHDA and CDR2 SQIVND (reference sequence). The CDR3 DNA reads as TGTGCCAGTAGTATGCCCCACAGACTGAACACTGAAGCTTTCTTT. The encoded protein is CASSMPHRLNTEAFF. Looking up the rest from reference TRBV19 and TRBJ1-1 gives the full variable domain: DGGITQSPKYLFRKEGQNVTLSCEQNLNHDAMYWYRQDPGQGLRLIYYSQIVNDFQKGDIAEGYSVSREKKESFPLTVTSAQKNPTAFYLCASSMPHRLNTEAFFGQGTRLTVV.

This clone qualifies as medium-sized. The chain combines TRBV6-8 with TRBJ2-3; D remains unclear. The V gene lost 10 bases and the J gene lost 0 bases, with 14 bases spanning the gap. CDR1 MNHGY and CDR2 SAAAGT come from the germline V gene. This CDR3 has 14 amino acids. The CDR3 spells CATGRAISTDTQYF. The CDR3 DNA sequence: TGTGCCACCGGCCGGGCGATTAGCACAGATACGCAGTATTTT.

By its share, this clone is medium-sized. The chain carries TRBV9 and TRBJ1-2; TRBD1 agrees at 8 bases. The CDR3 contains 14 residues. Looked up from germline, CDR1 is SGDLS and CDR2 is YYNGEE. The V gene end was trimmed by 5 bases and the J gene end by 4 bases; junction bases not matched to a gene: 7. The CDR3 is CASSEEDRAYGYTF. The CDR3 DNA is TGTGCCAGCAGTGAAGAGGACAGGGCCTATGGCTACACCTTC.

This clone was observed a few times. The chain uses TRBV6-8 and TRBJ1-4, with D unclear. CDR1 MNHGY and CDR2 SAAAGT come from the germline V gene. This CDR3 region has 14 residues. V lost 0 bases and J 4 bases, leaving 6 bases between the germline ends. In nucleotides, the CDR3 is TGTGCCAGCAGTTACTCGGGGATTAATGAAAAACTGTTTTTT. Translating it yields CASSYSGINEKLFF.

Judged by abundance, this clone is medium-sized. The chain links TRBV11-3 to TRBJ1-6; D unclear. V lost 5 bases and J lost 7, with 15 bases in between. This CDR3 spans 15 amino acids. Germline V gene sequence: CDR1 SGHNT, CDR2 YENEEA. The CDR3 reads CASSLGPGNNSPLHF. DNA for the CDR3: TGTGCCAGCAGCCTGGGCCCCGGGAACAATTCACCCCTCCACTTT.

This clone appeared a few times. V and J are TRBV19 and TRBJ1-1; no clear D. Germline-derived CDR1 and CDR2 are LNHDA and SQIVND (reference sequence). V lost 4 bases to trimming and J lost 1 base, with 13 bases between them. This CDR3 comprises 15 residues. The CDR3 sequence: CASSTYTIPNTEAFF. The CDR3 DNA reads as TGTGCCAGTAGTACCTACACAATCCCGAACACTGAAGCTTTCTTT.

The chain joins TRBV18 to TRBJ2-7; no reliable D call. Germline assignment: CDR1 KGHSH and CDR2 LQKENI. The CDR3 consists of 13 residues. The V end lost 1 base, the J end lost 0 bases, and 4 bases lay between the germline ends. Here the CDR3 reads CASSPRSSYEQYF. CDR3 in DNA: TGTGCCAGCTCACCACGGTCCTCCTACGAGCAGTACTTC.

The V gene is TRBV9, the J gene TRBJ1-6; D is ambiguous. The germline V gene encodes CDR1 SGDLS and CDR2 YYNGEE. The CDR3 runs to 12 residues. V lost 5 bases to trimming and J lost 11 bases, with 11 bases between them. CDR3 sequence reads: CASRAFAPPLHF. The CDR3 region has the DNA TGTGCCAGCAGGGCCTTCGCGCCACCCCTCCACTTT.

The chain couples TRBV6-8 to TRBJ1-2; D unclear. Trimming left V 6 bases short and J 0 bases short, with 8 bases between. The CDR3 is made up of 13 amino acids. CDR1 MNHGY and CDR2 SAAAGT come from the germline V gene. The CDR3 region is CASRMGTNYGYTF. DNA of the CDR3: TGTGCCAGCAGGATGGGAACTAACTATGGCTACACCTTC.

This clone has a handful of counts. The genes are TRBV9 and TRBJ2-3; maybe TRBD2 (6 bases). Germline assignment: CDR1 SGDLS and CDR2 YYNGEE. V gave up 3 bases and J gave up 6 bases, with 17 bases separating them. The CDR3 runs 15 residues. CDR3 sequence (DNA): TGTGCCAGCAGCGCCCATAAGCCCGGAGGGGATACGCAGTATTTT. It encodes CASSAHKPGGDTQYF.

The chain joins TRBV10-2 to TRBJ1-6, with 7 bases fitting TRBD1. Germline V gene sequence: CDR1 WSHSY, CDR2 SAAADI. After removal of 6 bases from V and 5 bases from J, the junction contained 1 base not matched to a gene. The CDR3 runs 13 residues. CDR3 in amino acids: CASRTGNNSPLHF. The CDR3 coding sequence is TGCGCCAGCAGGACAGGGAATAATTCACCCCTCCACTTT.

This chain joins TRBV19 and TRBJ1-5, with 8 bases matching TRBD1. Germline V CDR1 and CDR2: LNHDA, SQIVND (reference sequence). V gave up 9 bases and J gave up 5 bases; unmatched junction bases: 6. CDR3 length: 13 residues. The CDR3 here is CARGPGGYQPQHF. The CDR3 DNA is TGTGCCAGAGGCCCAGGGGGCTATCAGCCCCAGCATTTT. Supplemented by reference TRBV19 and TRBJ1-5, the full variable domain reads DGGITQSPKYLFRKEGQNVTLSCEQNLNHDAMYWYRQDPGQGLRLIYYSQIVNDFQKGDIAEGYSVSREKKESFPLTVTSAQKNPTAFYLCARGPGGYQPQHFGDGTRLSIL.

This clone came up a few times. The chain combines TRBV9 with TRBJ2-5, with a possible D match to TRBD1 (6 bases). The CDR3 is 15 residues long. Germline values: CDR1 SGDLS, CDR2 YYNGEE. V lost 4 bases, J lost 1 base, and 14 bases lay in between. This CDR3 is CASSRDEGVQETQYF. The CDR3 region has the DNA TGTGCCAGCAGCCGTGATGAGGGGGTCCAAGAGACCCAGTACTTC.

This clone was seen a handful of times. The CDR3 region has the DNA TGTGCCAGCAGCCCCGACGGATTGCAATCCTACGAGCAGTACTTC. Translation: CASSPDGLQSYEQYF. The V call is TRBV9, the J call TRBJ2-7; D remains ambiguous. The V end was cut by 4 bases, the J end by 1 base, with 15 bases between. This CDR3 has 15 amino acids. Germline V gene sequence: CDR1 SGDLS, CDR2 YYNGEE. The full variable domain, its missing parts supplied by reference TRBV9 and TRBJ2-7, is DSGVTQTPKHLITATGQRVTLRCSPRSGDLSVYWYQQSLDQGLQFLIQYYNGEERAKGNILERFSAQQFPDLHSELNLSSLELGDSALYFCASSPDGLQSYEQYFGPGTRLTVT.

This chain joins TRBV18 and TRBJ1-6; tentatively, D is TRBD1 (5 bases). Germline CDR1 and CDR2: KGHSH and LQKENI. The ends were cut back, 3 bases at V and 3 bases at J, with 15 bases in the middle. The CDR3 is 17 residues long. The CDR3: CASSPIVGAGYNSPLHF. DNA for the CDR3: TGTGCCAGCTCACCGATCGTTGGGGCCGGCTATAATTCACCCCTCCACTTT.

This chain joins TRBV9 and TRBJ2-1; 7 bases fit TRBD2. CDR1 is SGDLS and CDR2 is YYNGEE in the germline V gene. Trimming removed 4 bases from V and 6 bases from J; junction bases left unmatched: 10. This CDR3 comprises 15 residues. The CDR3 nucleotides read TGTGCCAGCAGCTACATCGGACTAGGAGGCAATGAGCAGTTCTTC. Encoded protein: CASSYIGLGGNEQFF.

Regarding this clone: A junction boundary mismatches the germline segment, possibly from a read error. The genes are TRBV6-8 and TRBJ2-7; weak D call: TRBD2 (5 bases). The CDR3 sequence is 14 residues long. The germline V gene encodes CDR1 MNHGY and CDR2 SAAAGT. The CDR3 DNA sequence: TGTACCAGCAGTGAGGGCAGCTCCTACGATAAGCAGTACTTC. Its translation is CTSSEGSSYDKQYF.

The chain joins TRBV25-1 to TRBJ1-2, with D possibly TRBD1 on 5 matching bases. Germline CDR1 MGHDK, CDR2 SYGVNS. Trimming cost V 7 bases and J 1 base, with 10 bases left between them. The CDR3 has 13 residues. CDR3 region: CASTWGDNYGYTF. The CDR3 coding sequence is TGTGCCAGCACCTGGGGGGATAACTATGGCTACACCTTC.

This clone occurred a few times. The CDR3 bases are TGTGCCAGCAGCCCTGGGACAGGGAATCAGCCCCAGCATTTT. Translation gives CASSPGTGNQPQHF. The chain is built from TRBV11-3 and TRBJ1-5; 9 nucleotides match TRBD1. Losses at the gene ends were 5 bases for V and 4 bases for J; bases not matched to a gene: 3. Germline CDR1 SGHNT, CDR2 YENEEA. The CDR3 extends over 14 amino acids.